Listed here are 5 T cell receptor beta chains from one sample, sequenced in a study of CD8+CD57+ T cells in acquired aplastic anemia. The template for TCR beta VDJ and CDR3 sequence profiling was genomic DNA. TCRdb re-analysed the reads in MiXCR, keeping a single row per CDR3 protein. This table has 250,000 to 350,000 distinct CDR3 sequences, around 60% appearing once. Sequencing input: sorted CD4+, CD8+, or CD8+CD57+ T cells (not recorded which) from PBMCs. The source of these receptors is a human donor with severe aplastic anemia or a healthy control (not recorded which).

This clonotype was counted ten times or more. The chain joins TRBV5-1 to TRBJ1-6; D possibly corresponds to TRBD1 (6 bases). CDR3 size: 16 residues. Trimming removed 0 bases at V and 8 bases at J, with 15 bases between. Germline CDR1 and CDR2: SGHRS and YFSETQ. The chain's CDR3 is CASSLDLQGLDSPLHF. In DNA, the CDR3 is TGCGCCAGCAGCTTGGATCTTCAGGGGTTGGATTCACCCCTCCACTTT. Full variable domain (missing parts from reference TRBV5-1 and TRBJ1-6): KAGVTQTPRYLIKTRGQQVTLSCSPISGHRSVSWYQQTPGQGLQFLFEYFSETQRNKGNFPGRFSGRQFSNSRSEMNVSTLELGDSALYLCASSLDLQGLDSPLHFGNGTRLTVT.

The chain carries TRBV7-3 and TRBJ2-5, with 12 bases lining up with TRBD2. J was trimmed by 5 bases and V by 6 bases; bases with no gene match: 16. The CDR3 totals 18 residues. The germline CDR1 and CDR2 sequences are SGHTA and FQGTGA. The CDR3 coding sequence is TGTGCCAGCAGTGAATTCAGGCTAGCGGGGGGGCTAGGGGAGACCCAGTACTTC. This encodes CASSEFRLAGGLGETQYF.

The chain links TRBV7-8 to TRBJ2-3; 12 nucleotides line up with TRBD2. Germline V gene lookup returns CDR1 SGHVS and CDR2 FQNEAQ. V dropped 1 base and J dropped 11; count of bases not matched to a gene: 10. The CDR3 totals 16 residues. The CDR3, as DNA: TGTGCCAGCAGCTTAGGACTAGCGGGAGCGGAACGGGGGCAGTATTTT. Translation: CASSLGLAGAERGQYF.

V and J are TRBV25-1 and TRBJ1-2; 11 positions agree with TRBD1. The V gene's germline CDR1 is MGHDK and CDR2 SYGVNS. This CDR3 is 16 amino acids long. After removal of 5 bases from V and 4 bases from J, the junction contained 9 bases not matched to a gene. The CDR3 protein is CASSQPRDRGGYGYTF. CDR3 bases: TGTGCCAGCAGTCAACCCCGGGACAGGGGGGGCTATGGCTACACCTTC.

This chain connects TRBV5-1 to TRBJ1-5; tentatively, D is TRBD1 (6 bases). There are 15 residues in the CDR3. Deletions cut 0 bases from V and 4 bases from J, with 11 bases between. Germline lookup yields CDR1 SGHRS and CDR2 YFSETQ. In nucleotides, the CDR3 is TGCGCCAGCAGCTTGGGTGGGGACACTAATCAGCCCCAGCATTTT. This gives the protein CASSLGGDTNQPQHF.